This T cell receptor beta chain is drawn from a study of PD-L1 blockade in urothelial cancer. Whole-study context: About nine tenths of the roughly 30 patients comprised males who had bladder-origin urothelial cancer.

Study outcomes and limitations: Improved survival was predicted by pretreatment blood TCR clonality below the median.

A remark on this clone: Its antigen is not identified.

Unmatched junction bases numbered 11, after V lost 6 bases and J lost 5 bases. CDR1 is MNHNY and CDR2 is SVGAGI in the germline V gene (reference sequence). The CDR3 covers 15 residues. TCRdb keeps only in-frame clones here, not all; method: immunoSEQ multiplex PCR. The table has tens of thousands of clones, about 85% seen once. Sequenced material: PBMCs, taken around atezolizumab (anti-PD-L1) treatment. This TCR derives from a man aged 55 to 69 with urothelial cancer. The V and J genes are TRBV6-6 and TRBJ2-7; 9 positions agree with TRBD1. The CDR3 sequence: CASSQGQGNVNEQYF. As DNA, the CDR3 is TGTGCCAGCAGCCAGGGACAGGGCAATGTAAACGAGCAGTACTTC.